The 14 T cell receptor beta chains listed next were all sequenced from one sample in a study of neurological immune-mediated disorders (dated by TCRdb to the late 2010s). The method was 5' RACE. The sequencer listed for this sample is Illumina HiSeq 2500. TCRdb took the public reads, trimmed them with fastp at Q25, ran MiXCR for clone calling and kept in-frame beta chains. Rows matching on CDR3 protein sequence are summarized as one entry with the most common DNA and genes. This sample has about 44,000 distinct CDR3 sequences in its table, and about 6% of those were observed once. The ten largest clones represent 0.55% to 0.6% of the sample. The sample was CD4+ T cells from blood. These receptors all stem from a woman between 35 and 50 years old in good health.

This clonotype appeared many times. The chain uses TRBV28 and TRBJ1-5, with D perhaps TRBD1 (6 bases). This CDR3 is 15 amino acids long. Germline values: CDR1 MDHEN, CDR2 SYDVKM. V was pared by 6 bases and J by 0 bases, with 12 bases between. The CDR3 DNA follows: TGTGCCAGCAGATCTGACAGGTATAGCAATCAGCCCCAGCATTTT. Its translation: CASRSDRYSNQPQHF.

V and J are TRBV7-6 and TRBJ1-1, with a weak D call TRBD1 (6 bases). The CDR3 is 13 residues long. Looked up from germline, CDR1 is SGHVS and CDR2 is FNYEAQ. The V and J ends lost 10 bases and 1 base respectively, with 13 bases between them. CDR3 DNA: TGTGCCATCTCTTGGGGGCCGAACACTGAAGCTTTCTTT. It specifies CAISWGPNTEAFF.

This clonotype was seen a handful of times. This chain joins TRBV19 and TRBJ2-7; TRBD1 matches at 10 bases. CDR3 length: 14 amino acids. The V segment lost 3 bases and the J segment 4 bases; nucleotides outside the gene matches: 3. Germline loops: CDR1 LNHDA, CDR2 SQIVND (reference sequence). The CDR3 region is CASSMGQGLYEQYF. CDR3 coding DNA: TGTGCCAGTAGTATGGGACAGGGGTTGTACGAGCAGTACTTC.

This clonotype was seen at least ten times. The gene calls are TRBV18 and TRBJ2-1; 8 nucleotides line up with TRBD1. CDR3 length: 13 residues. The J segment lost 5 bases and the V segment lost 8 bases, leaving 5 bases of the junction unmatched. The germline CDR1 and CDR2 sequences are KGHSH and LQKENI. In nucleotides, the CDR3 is TGTGCCAGCACCGGGACAGGTGACAATGAGCAGTTCTTC. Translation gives CASTGTGDNEQFF.

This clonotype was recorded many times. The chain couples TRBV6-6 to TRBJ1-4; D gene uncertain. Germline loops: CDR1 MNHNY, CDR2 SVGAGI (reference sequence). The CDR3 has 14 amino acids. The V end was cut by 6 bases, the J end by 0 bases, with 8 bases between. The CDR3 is CASSRTPTNEKLFF. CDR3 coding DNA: TGTGCCAGCAGCAGGACCCCAACTAATGAAAAACTGTTTTTT.

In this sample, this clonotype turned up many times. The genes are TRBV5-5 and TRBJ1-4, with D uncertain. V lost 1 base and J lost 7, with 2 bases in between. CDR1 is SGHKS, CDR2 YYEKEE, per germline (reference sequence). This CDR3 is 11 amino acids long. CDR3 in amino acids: CASSLREKLFF. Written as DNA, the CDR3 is TGTGCCAGCAGCTTGCGTGAAAAACTGTTTTTT. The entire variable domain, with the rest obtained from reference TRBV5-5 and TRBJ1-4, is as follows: DAGVTQSPTHLIKTRGQQVTLRCSPISGHKSVSWYQQVLGQGPQFIFQYYEKEERGRGNFPDRFSARQFPNYSSELNVNALLLGDSALYLCASSLREKLFFGSGTQLSVL.

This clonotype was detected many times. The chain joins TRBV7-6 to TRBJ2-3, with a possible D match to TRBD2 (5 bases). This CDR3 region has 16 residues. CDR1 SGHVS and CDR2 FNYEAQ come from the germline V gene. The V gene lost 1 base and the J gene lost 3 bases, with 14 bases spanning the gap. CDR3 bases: TGTGCCAGCAGCTTAGGAGGGCCGGTAGGAACAGATACGCAGTATTTT. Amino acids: CASSLGGPVGTDTQYF.

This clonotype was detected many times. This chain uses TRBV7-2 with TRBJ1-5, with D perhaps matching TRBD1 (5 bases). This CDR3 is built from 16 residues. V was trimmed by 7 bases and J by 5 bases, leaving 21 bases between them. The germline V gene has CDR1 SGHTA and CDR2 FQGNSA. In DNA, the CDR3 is TGTGCCAGCACCAATGCGGGGGGGTTGGGGGATCAGCCCCAGCATTTT. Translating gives CASTNAGGLGDQPQHF.

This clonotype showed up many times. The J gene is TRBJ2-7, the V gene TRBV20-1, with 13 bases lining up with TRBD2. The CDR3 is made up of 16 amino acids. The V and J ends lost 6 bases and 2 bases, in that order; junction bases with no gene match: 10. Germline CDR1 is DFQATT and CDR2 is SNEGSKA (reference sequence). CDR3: CSATGPGLAGPYEQYF. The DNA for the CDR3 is TGCAGTGCAACCGGCCCGGGACTAGCGGGACCCTACGAGCAGTACTTC.

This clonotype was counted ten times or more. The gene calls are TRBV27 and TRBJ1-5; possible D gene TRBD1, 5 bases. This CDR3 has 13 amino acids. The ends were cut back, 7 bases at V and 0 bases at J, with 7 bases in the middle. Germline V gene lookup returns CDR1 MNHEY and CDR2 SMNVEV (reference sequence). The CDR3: CASTRDSNQPQHF. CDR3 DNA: TGTGCCAGCACCAGGGATAGCAATCAGCCCCAGCATTTT.

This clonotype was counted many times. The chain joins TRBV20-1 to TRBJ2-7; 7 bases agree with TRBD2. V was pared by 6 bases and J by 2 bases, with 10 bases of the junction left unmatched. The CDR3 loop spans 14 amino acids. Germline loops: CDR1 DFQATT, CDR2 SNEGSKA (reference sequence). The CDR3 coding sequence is TGCAGTGCCACGGGACTACCCCCCGCCTACGAGCAGTACTTC. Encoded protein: CSATGLPPAYEQYF.

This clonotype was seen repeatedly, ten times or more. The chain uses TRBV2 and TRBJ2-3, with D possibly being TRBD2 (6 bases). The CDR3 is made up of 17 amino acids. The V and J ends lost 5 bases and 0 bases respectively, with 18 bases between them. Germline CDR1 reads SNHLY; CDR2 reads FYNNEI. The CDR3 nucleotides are TGTGCCAGCAGTCTAAGTGGGACTCGCCCTAGCACAGATACGCAGTATTTT. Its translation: CASSLSGTRPSTDTQYF. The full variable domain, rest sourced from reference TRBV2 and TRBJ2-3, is EPEVTQTPSHQVTQMGQEVILRCVPISNHLYFYWYRQILGQKVEFLVSFYNNEISEKSEIFDDQFSVERPDGSNFTLKIRSTKLEDSAMYFCASSLSGTRPSTDTQYFGPGTRLTVL.

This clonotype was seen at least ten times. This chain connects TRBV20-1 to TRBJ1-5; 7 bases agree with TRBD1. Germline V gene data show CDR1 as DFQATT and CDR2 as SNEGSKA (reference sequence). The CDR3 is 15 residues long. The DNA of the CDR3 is TGCAGGAACCCCTCGGGACAGCAGAGCAATCAGCCCCAGCATTTT. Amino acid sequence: CRNPSGQQSNQPQHF.

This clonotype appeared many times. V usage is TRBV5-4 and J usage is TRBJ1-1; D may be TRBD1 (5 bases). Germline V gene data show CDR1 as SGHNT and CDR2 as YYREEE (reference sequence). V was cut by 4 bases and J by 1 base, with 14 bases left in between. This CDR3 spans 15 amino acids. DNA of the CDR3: TGTGCCAGCAGCCCCTCAATCGGGACGAACACTGAAGCTTTCTTT. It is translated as CASSPSIGTNTEAFF.